This entry describes one TCR beta chain. What it recognizes is unknown. This sample is part of a study of T cell responses to AZD1222 COVID-19 vaccine. Sequenced by immunoSEQ multiplex PCR; TCRdb stores in-frame clones only, minus some. The sample includes 180,000 or so clones, approximately 90% of them seen just once. Germline loops: CDR1 SGHDT, CDR2 YYEEEE. The CDR3 is 17 amino acids. The V and J ends lost 2 bases and 3 bases, in that order; junction bases with no gene match: 10. Study-wide points: No day 14 peak samples; only post-peak repertoires were characterized. Baseline serology detected seropositivity in only a handful of AZD1222 recipients. Unmutated regions of variants are reportedly targeted by nearly half of spike-specific TCRs.

The chain links TRBV5-6 to TRBJ2-2; 7 nucleotides agree with TRBD2. This receptor was identified in an adult who received the AZD1222 COVID-19 vaccine. Sequences were derived from peripheral blood, sampled 28 days after the second AZD1222 dose. The CDR3 loop reads CASSFLGGNRDTGELFF. The CDR3 DNA reads TGTGCCAGCAGCTTCCTGGGGGGGAATAGGGACACCGGGGAGCTGTTTTTT.